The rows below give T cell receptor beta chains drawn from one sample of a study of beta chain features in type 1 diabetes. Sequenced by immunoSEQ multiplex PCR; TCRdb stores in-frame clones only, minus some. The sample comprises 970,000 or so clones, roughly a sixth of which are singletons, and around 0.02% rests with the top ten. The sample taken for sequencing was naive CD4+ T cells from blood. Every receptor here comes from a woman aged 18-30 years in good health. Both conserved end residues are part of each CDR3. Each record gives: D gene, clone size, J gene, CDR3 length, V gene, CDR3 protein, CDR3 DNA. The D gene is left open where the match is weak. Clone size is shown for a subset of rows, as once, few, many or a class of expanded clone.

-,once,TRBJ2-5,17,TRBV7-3,CASSPPPCVAYQETQYF,TGTGCCAGCAGCCCCCCTCCTTGCGTTGCGTACCAAGAGACCCAGTACTTC
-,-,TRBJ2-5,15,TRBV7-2,CATNLQAARGETQYF,TGTGCCACCAACTTACAGGCCGCCCGCGGAGAGACCCAGTACTTC
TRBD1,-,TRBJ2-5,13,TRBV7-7,CASSRTGVETQYF,TGTGCTAGCAGCAGGACAGGGGTAGAGACCCAGTACTTC
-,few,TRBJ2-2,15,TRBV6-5,CASSRGVINTGELFF,TGTGCCAGCAGTAGGGGCGTAATTAACACCGGGGAGCTGTTTTTT
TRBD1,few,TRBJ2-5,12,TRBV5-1,CASSSTGETQYF,TGCGCCAGCAGCTCGACAGGGGAGACCCAGTACTTC
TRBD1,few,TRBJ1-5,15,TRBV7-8,CASRKTGRGNQPQHF,TGTGCCAGCAGAAAAACGGGCAGGGGGAATCAGCCCCAGCATTTT
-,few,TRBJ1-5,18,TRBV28,CASSSYPVGGYRNQPQHF,TGTGCCAGCAGTTCCTACCCGGTCGGTGGGTATCGCAATCAGCCCCAGCATTTT
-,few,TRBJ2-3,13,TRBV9,CASSVQATDTQYF,TGTGCCAGCAGCGTTCAAGCGACAGATACGCAGTATTTT
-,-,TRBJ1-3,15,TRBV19,CASKLAGVTGNTIYF,TGTGCCAGTAAATTGGCAGGCGTTACTGGAAACACCATATATTTT
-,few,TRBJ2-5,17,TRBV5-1,CASSSRLRDSRGETQYF,TGCGCCAGCAGTTCCCGACTCCGGGACTCACGCGGAGAGACCCAGTACTTC
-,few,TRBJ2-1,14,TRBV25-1,CASSRTTVYNEQFF,TGTGCCAGCAGTCGAACGACCGTGTACAATGAGCAGTTCTTC
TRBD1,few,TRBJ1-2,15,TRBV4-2,CASSQPGQGSYGYTF,TGTGCCAGCAGCCAGCCGGGACAGGGGAGCTATGGCTACACCTTC
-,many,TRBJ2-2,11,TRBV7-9,CASSWPGELFF,TGTGCCAGCAGCTGGCCTGGGGAGCTGTTTTTT
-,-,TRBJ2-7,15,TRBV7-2,CASSLGWRASYEQYF,TGTGCCAGCAGCTTAGGTTGGCGGGCGTCTTACGAGCAGTACTTC
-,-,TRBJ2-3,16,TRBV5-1,CASSLGRGALTDTQYF,TGCGCCAGCAGCTTGGGACGGGGGGCCCTCACAGATACGCAGTATTTT
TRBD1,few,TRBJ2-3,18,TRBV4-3,CASSQDRGTGGETDTQYF,TGCGCCAGCAGCCAAGATAGGGGGACAGGGGGCGAGACAGATACGCAGTATTTT
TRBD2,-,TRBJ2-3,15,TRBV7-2,CASSLSLAVTDTQYF,TGTGCCAGCAGCTTAAGTCTAGCGGTCACAGATACGCAGTATTTT